The T cell receptor (beta chain) described here comes from a study of vaccination and CD4 T cells after COVID-19. Overall study context: Overlapping peptides of the spike proteins of SARS-CoV-2, HCoV-NL63, HCoV-OC43 and HCoV-229E were used for cell stimulation.

This CDR3 is built from 15 residues. The germline V gene encodes CDR1 DFQATT and CDR2 SNEGSKA (reference sequence). The J segment lost 7 bases and the V segment lost 1 base, leaving 9 bases of the junction unmatched. Study outcomes and limitations: Median SARS-CoV-2-reactive clonotype numbers went up from roughly 21 to 40, but not significantly.

Cultured CD4+ T-cell DNA underwent Oncomine TCR Beta short-read sequencing. TCRdb itself ran the PCR reads through MiXCR, one entry per CDR3 protein. The data show around 18,000 distinct CDR3 sequences, around half seen once. This clonotype was observed a handful of times. Its antigen remains unknown. Sample treatment: approximately nine-day PBMC culture with coronavirus spike peptide pools or control peptides (ViraFEST assay). The sequence was obtained from a human donor who had recovered from COVID-19. This rearrangement joins TRBV20-1 to TRBJ2-3, with 9 positions matching TRBD2. The material was CD4+ T cells from blood, cultured in vitro, obtained before SARS-CoV-2 vaccination. The CDR3 coding sequence is TGCAGTGCTAGAGCTTCGCGGGAGGGCCTAAATACGCAGTATTTT. This gives the protein CSARASREGLNTQYF.